This TCR beta chain was observed in a study of OX40 agonist ivuxolimab in advanced cancers. About the study: Among those treated, three patients had partial responses, one with hepatocellular carcinoma and two with cutaneous melanoma.

Profiled with immunoSEQ multiplex PCR; TCRdb holds only in-frame clones, not every one. This table holds about 58,000 clones, 70% to 85% found once. Remarks on this clone: What it recognizes is unknown.

CDR1 is SGHTA and CDR2 is FQGNSA in the germline V gene. This CDR3 is built from 12 residues. V lost 4 bases, J lost 4 bases, and 8 bases lay in between. Autoimmune disease history or systemic immunosuppression disqualified patients. The study, taken as a whole, reports: The antigens recognized by the expanded peripheral T cells, that is their antigen specificity, were not determined.

The genes are TRBV7-2 and TRBJ2-7; D unresolved. This specimen consisted of CD4+ or CD8+ T cells sorted from blood, obtained in a trial of the OX40 agonist ivuxolimab. This receptor was obtained from an adult with an advanced solid tumor such as melanoma, head and neck, liver or kidney cancer. The CDR3 here is CASSSQPYEQYF. CDR3 nucleotide sequence: TGTGCCAGCAGCTCGCAACCTTACGAGCAGTACTTC.